This T cell receptor (beta chain) was retrieved from a study of cytomegalovirus exposure and HLA in healthy donors. Whole-study results and caveats: CMV antigen specificity of three CMV-associated chains was confirmed in vitro. With later analysis, a missense DCLRE1C variant became linked to TCR beta V- and J-gene trimming. In a later analysis, HLA-associated beta chains showed higher expansion and lower generation probabilities than comparable chains.

Vbeta (60) and Jbeta (13) primers were used in the PCR. TCRdb's table, derived via immunoSEQ multiplex PCR, lists solely in-frame clones and lacks some. The table shows 120,000 or so clones, with around 68% occurring only once. To note about this clone: The antigen is unknown.

Each donor's status was that of a healthy bone marrow donor. This CDR3 comprises 15 residues. V shed 2 bases and J 7 bases; nucleotides not matched to a gene: 5. CDR1 is MGHDK and CDR2 is SYGVNS in the germline V gene. The V gene is TRBV25-1, the J gene TRBJ2-7; TRBD2 agrees at 13 bases. The sequencing input was PBMCs. The clonotype originates from a man aged 35 to 55 in good health and CMV-seropositive. The CDR3 coding sequence is TGTGCCAGCAGTGAAGGACTAGCGGGAGCGCGGGAGCAGTACTTC. This encodes CASSEGLAGAREQYF.